These 22 T cell receptor beta chains came from one sample sequenced in a study of T cell changes during pregnancy in multiple sclerosis. The data were produced by immunoSEQ multiplex PCR, yet TCRdb's version contains in-frame clones alone and is incomplete. The sample records approximately 28,000 clones, 90% to 95% being singletons. The sample here was CD8+ T cells from peripheral blood mononuclear cells, taken before pregnancy. The receptors here all came from a female donor with multiple sclerosis, enrolled in a pregnancy study.

V and J are TRBV29-1 and TRBJ2-2; no firm D call. The germline V gene encodes CDR1 SQVTM and CDR2 ANQGSEA. CDR3 size: 12 residues. V was shortened by 6 bases and J by 3 bases, with 8 bases between the two germline ends. The CDR3 DNA sequence: TGCAGCGTCCCCGGTTACACCGGGGAGCTGTTTTTT. Its translation: CSVPGYTGELFF.

The rearrangement uses TRBV9 and TRBJ1-3, with D maybe TRBD1 (5 bases). CDR1 is SGDLS and CDR2 is YYNGEE in the germline V gene. The V and J ends lost 7 bases and 3 bases respectively, with 14 bases between them. The CDR3 runs to 14 residues. CDR3 residues: CASAPGGDGNTIYF. The DNA of the CDR3 is TGTGCCAGCGCCCCCGGGGGGGATGGAAACACCATATATTTT.

The chain has TRBV9 and TRBJ1-2, with 7 bases matching TRBD1. The germline V gene has CDR1 SGDLS and CDR2 YYNGEE. The CDR3 sequence is 17 residues long. The junction had 14 bases not matched to a gene; V was cut back by 2 bases and J by 4 bases. DNA for the CDR3: TGTGCCAGCAGCGTCCCTAAGGCTCGGGACAGTTCCTATGGCTACACCTTC. Encoded protein: CASSVPKARDSSYGYTF.

This chain uses TRBV6-4 with TRBJ1-2, with TRBD1 identical over 12 bases. The germline V gene encodes CDR1 MRHNA and CDR2 SNTAGT. The CDR3 sequence is 14 residues long. Trimming cost V 7 bases and J 8 bases; bases outside gene matches: 8. DNA of the CDR3: TGTGCCAGCAATGAGGGACAGGGGGCGACAGGCTACACCTTC. It is translated as CASNEGQGATGYTF.

The rearrangement uses TRBV4-3 and TRBJ1-4; TRBD1 is a possible D gene (6 bases). The CDR3 covers 16 residues. CDR1 LGHNA and CDR2 YSLEER come from the germline V gene. Trimming left V 0 bases short and J 4 bases short, with 12 bases between. The CDR3 reads CASSQDRTAFNEKLFF. In DNA form, the CDR3 reads TGCGCCAGCAGCCAAGATCGGACAGCTTTTAATGAAAAACTGTTTTTT.

The J gene is TRBJ2-1, the V gene TRBV27; 8 nucleotides agree with TRBD1. V dropped 9 bases and J dropped 8; count of bases not matched to a gene: 3. In germline, CDR1 is MNHEY, CDR2 SMNVEV (reference sequence). CDR3 length: 11 residues. The CDR3 DNA is TGTGCCAGTGGACAGGGTGATGAGCAGTTCTTC. Its protein product is CASGQGDEQFF.

The genes are TRBV7-2 and TRBJ2-7; 7 nucleotides agree with TRBD1. V trimming: 4 bases; J trimming: 3 bases; junction bases outside the gene matches: 6. CDR1 is SGHTA, CDR2 FQGNSA, per germline. This CDR3 comprises 14 residues. This chain's CDR3 is CASSYRDRYYEQYF. CDR3 in DNA: TGTGCCAGCAGCTATCGGGACAGATACTACGAGCAGTACTTC.

The V and J genes are TRBV7-9 and TRBJ1-1; TRBD1 might be the D (5 bases). V lost 6 bases, J lost 0 bases, and 8 bases lay in between. Germline V gives CDR1 SEHNR, CDR2 FQNEAQ (reference sequence). The CDR3 is made up of 13 amino acids. DNA for the CDR3: TGTGCCAGCAGGGGGGGTATGAACACTGAAGCTTTCTTT. Protein: CASRGGMNTEAFF.

The V gene is TRBV10-3, the J gene TRBJ1-2, with D possibly matching TRBD1 (5 bases). This CDR3 comprises 14 residues. Trimming left V 6 bases short and J 5 bases short, with 16 bases between. From germline, CDR1 is ENHRY and CDR2 SYGVKD. CDR3 sequence: CAIRIAREVYGYTF. CDR3 nucleotide sequence: TGTGCCATCAGGATAGCCAGGGAAGTTTATGGCTACACCTTC.

V and J are TRBV11-2 and TRBJ2-5; D unresolved. V was trimmed by 4 bases and J by 0 bases, leaving 15 bases between them. CDR1 is SGHAT and CDR2 is FQNNGV in the germline V gene. The CDR3 has 16 residues. The CDR3 coding sequence is TGTGCCAGCAGCTCGCTACAGAATCCGAACCAAGAGACCCAGTACTTC. Translation: CASSSLQNPNQETQYF.

V and J are TRBV7-6 and TRBJ2-5; the match to TRBD1 covers 9 bases. V dropped 4 bases and J dropped 6; count of bases not matched to a gene: 9. The CDR3 has 15 residues. CDR1 SGHVS and CDR2 FNYEAQ come from the germline V gene. The CDR3 loop reads CASSSQGAQVKTQYF. The CDR3 region has the DNA TGTGCCAGCAGCTCACAGGGGGCCCAGGTGAAGACCCAGTACTTC.

V is TRBV7-9 and J is TRBJ1-2; D not resolved. This CDR3 spans 15 amino acids. Germline V CDR1 and CDR2: SEHNR, FQNEAQ (reference sequence). Trimming removed 4 bases from V and 0 bases from J, with 12 bases in between. CDR3: CASSSGGPANYGYTF. Written as DNA, the CDR3 is TGTGCCAGCAGCTCAGGAGGCCCTGCTAACTATGGCTACACCTTC.

This clone has a single count. The gene calls are TRBV2 and TRBJ2-5; TRBD2 matches at 16 bases. V dropped 6 bases and J dropped 5; count of bases not matched to a gene: 21. CDR3 length: 21 amino acids. The germline V gene has CDR1 SNHLY and CDR2 FYNNEI. CDR3 amino acids: CASSGLVSSTGTSGGVETQYF. The CDR3 nucleotides read TGTGCCAGCAGCGGCCTTGTCAGCTCGACCGGGACTAGCGGGGGGGTGGAGACCCAGTACTTC.

The chain carries TRBV7-6 and TRBJ1-4; 11 positions match TRBD1. The germline V gene has CDR1 SGHVS and CDR2 FNYEAQ. V was clipped by 5 bases and J by 6 bases; unmatched bases: 5. The CDR3 covers 15 residues. Written as DNA, the CDR3 is TGTGCCAGCAGCACCCCGGGACAGGGGGATGAAAAACTGTTTTTT. The encoded protein is CASSTPGQGDEKLFF.

The CDR3 loop is CASSGVRGSSYNEQFF. In DNA form, the CDR3 reads TGTGCCAGCAGCGGGGTAAGGGGGAGCTCCTACAATGAGCAGTTCTTC. V usage is TRBV7-9 and J usage is TRBJ2-1; tentative D call: TRBD1 (6 bases). Germline CDR1 is SEHNR and CDR2 is FQNEAQ (reference sequence). The length of the CDR3 is 16 residues. The germline V and J ends were trimmed by 5 bases and 0 bases, with 14 bases remaining between them.

The genes are TRBV11-2 and TRBJ2-7, with D perhaps TRBD2 (5 bases). CDR1 is SGHAT, CDR2 FQNNGV, per germline. Between the trimmed V and J ends, which lost 1 base and 2 bases, there was a span of 9 bases. The CDR3 is 14 residues long. In nucleotides, the CDR3 is TGTGCCAGCAGCTTAGGAAACGGGGCCTACGAGCAGTACTTC. Amino acid sequence: CASSLGNGAYEQYF.

The CDR3 DNA reads as TGTGCCAGCGGCGAGGAGTTGGCCGGGGAGCTGTTTTTT. Translating it yields CASGEELAGELFF. The chain links TRBV9 to TRBJ2-2; D uncertain. From germline, CDR1 is SGDLS and CDR2 YYNGEE. CDR3 length: 13 amino acids. V lost 7 bases, J lost 6 bases, and 13 bases lay in between.

The chain employs TRBV9 and TRBJ2-1, with 7 positions matching TRBD2. V lost 7 bases to trimming and J lost 0 bases; unmatched junction nucleotides: 7. Germline loops: CDR1 SGDLS, CDR2 YYNGEE. The CDR3 has 15 residues. The CDR3 region has the DNA TGTGCCAGCGGTGGGGGAGGGAGCTCCTACAATGAGCAGTTCTTC. Translation gives CASGGGGSSYNEQFF.

This sequence joins TRBV6-5 and TRBJ2-2; no clear D gene. The length of the CDR3 is 15 residues. Trimming took 0 bases from V and 2 from J, leaving 7 bases between them. CDR1 is MNHEY, CDR2 SVGAGI, per germline. CDR3 nucleotide sequence: TGTGCCAGCAGTTACTCACGCACTAACACCGGGGAGCTGTTTTTT. Translating gives CASSYSRTNTGELFF.

This chain uses TRBV9 with TRBJ1-1; D remains unclear. CDR3 length equals 16 residues. V shed 3 bases and J shed 0 bases, with 15 bases lying between them. Germline V CDR1 and CDR2: SGDLS, YYNGEE. The CDR3 reads CASSALVAGLNTEAFF. CDR3 coding DNA: TGTGCCAGCAGCGCCTTAGTGGCAGGATTGAACACTGAAGCTTTCTTT. The full variable domain, its missing parts supplied by reference TRBV9 and TRBJ1-1, is DSGVTQTPKHLITATGQRVTLRCSPRSGDLSVYWYQQSLDQGLQFLIQYYNGEERAKGNILERFSAQQFPDLHSELNLSSLELGDSALYFCASSALVAGLNTEAFFGQGTRLTVV.

The V gene is TRBV19, the J gene TRBJ2-7, with D tentatively TRBD1 (6 bases). Germline V CDR1 and CDR2: LNHDA, SQIVND (reference sequence). Trimming stripped 4 bases from V and 2 bases from J, with 15 bases between. The CDR3 totals 15 residues. CDR3 nucleotides: TGTGCCAGTAGTAATAACAGGGATATGGCCTACGAGCAGTACTTC. Protein product: CASSNNRDMAYEQYF.

This rearrangement joins TRBV7-6 to TRBJ1-1; 7 bases line up with TRBD1. Germline CDR1 reads SGHVS; CDR2 reads FNYEAQ. The J segment lost 4 bases and the V segment lost 5 bases, leaving 7 bases of the junction unmatched. The CDR3 extends over 14 amino acids. The CDR3 here is CASSLSTGSTEAFF. The CDR3 DNA follows: TGTGCCAGCAGCCTCTCGACAGGGTCCACTGAAGCTTTCTTT.